Listed below are T cell receptor beta chains from one sample, sequenced in a study of blood T cell repertoires in COVID-19. Produced via immunoSEQ multiplex PCR; TCRdb's table is partial and in-frame only. The sample has under 300,000 clones, roughly 90% seen once. Sequencing was performed on PBMCs or T cells enriched from blood (not recorded which). The receptors were sampled from a woman aged 40 to 50 with acute COVID-19. Each CDR3 is given with its conserved first and last residue. The D gene is left open where the match is weak. Expanded clones get a size class; other rows say once, few or many, or leave the size out.

j_call,d_call,clone_size,v_call,cdr3_nt,cdr3_aa
TRBJ1-2,NA,NA,TRBV6-5,TGTGCCAGCAGGGGGGCGAACTATGGCTACACCTTC,CASRGANYGYTF
TRBJ1-4,NA,NA,TRBV19,TGTGCCAGTACCCCCCGGGGGGTTGAAGGAAAACTGTTTTTT,CASTPRGVEGKLFF
TRBJ2-1,TRBD1,NA,TRBV19,TGTGCCAGTAGTATACCCGGGACAGGGTTTGGGTTCGGGAATGAGCAGTTCTTC,CASSIPGTGFGFGNEQFF
TRBJ1-4,TRBD1,NA,TRBV4-1,TGCGCCAGCAGCCAGGGACAGGGGGCGACTAATGAAAAACTGTTTTTT,CASSQGQGATNEKLFF
TRBJ1-1,NA,NA,TRBV11-2,TGTGCCAGCAGCAGAGGCCCGAACACTGAAGCTTTCTTT,CASSRGPNTEAFF
TRBJ1-5,NA,NA,TRBV28,TGTGCCATCAAGACAGGAGATGATAGCAATCAGCCCCAGCATTTT,CAIKTGDDSNQPQHF
TRBJ2-1,NA,NA,TRBV4-1,TGCGCCAGCAGCTCTCCGACAGACTACAATGAGCAGTTCTTC,CASSSPTDYNEQFF
TRBJ2-7,TRBD1,NA,TRBV4-1,TGCGCCAGCAGCCAAGGGCCGGGACAGACCTACGAGCAGTACTTC,CASSQGPGQTYEQYF
TRBJ2-7,TRBD2,NA,TRBV5-4,TGTGCCAGCAGCTTCCTAGCGGGAGGTGGGAGGTACGAGCAGTACTTC,CASSFLAGGGRYEQYF
TRBJ1-1,NA,NA,TRBV19,TGTGCCAGTACCACCGGGGGGGTGAACACTGAAGCTTTCTTT,CASTTGGVNTEAFF
TRBJ1-6,TRBD1,few,TRBV11-3,TGTGCCAGCAGCCTGACAGGGTACGGTTCACCCCTCCACTTT,CASSLTGYGSPLHF
TRBJ2-3,TRBD1,NA,TRBV9,TGTGCCAGCAGCGTCCGACAGGGTAGCACAGATACGCAGTATTTT,CASSVRQGSTDTQYF
TRBJ1-1,NA,NA,TRBV9,TGTGCCAGCAGCCCAACGGCGGCTAACACTGAAGCTTTCTTT,CASSPTAANTEAFF
TRBJ1-2,NA,NA,TRBV5-1,TGCGCCAGCAGCTCCGCGGGGGACACTGCTAACTATGGCTACACCTTC,CASSSAGDTANYGYTF
TRBJ2-1,NA,NA,TRBV6-4,TGTGCCAGCAGTGACAAGGCTAGCTCCTACAATGAGCAGTTCTTC,CASSDKASSYNEQFF
TRBJ2-7,TRBD1,NA,TRBV7-2,TGTGCCAGCAGTTCACAGGGGGGCCCCTACGAGCAGTACTTC,CASSSQGGPYEQYF
TRBJ1-6,NA,once,TRBV19,TGTGCCAGTAGTCTAACAGGAGCAAATTCACCCCTCCACTTT,CASSLTGANSPLHF
TRBJ1-1,NA,NA,TRBV11-3,TGTGCCAGCACGTTACAGGGTAAGGACACTGAAGCTTTCTTT,CASTLQGKDTEAFF
TRBJ2-1,TRBD1,NA,TRBV2,TGTGCCAGCACTTCAGAGGGACAGGGGCGGCCGTTCTTC,CASTSEGQGRPFF
TRBJ2-7,TRBD1,NA,TRBV5-1,TGCGCCAGCAGCCGACAGGGTGTAAACGAGCAGTACTTC,CASSRQGVNEQYF
TRBJ1-1,NA,NA,TRBV28,TGTGCCAGCAGGGAGCTTGGCCTCCAGAACACTGAAGCTTTCTTT,CASRELGLQNTEAFF
TRBJ2-3,NA,NA,TRBV4-1,TGCGCCAGCAGCCAAGAGGCGGGTCCCACAGATACGCAGTATTTT,CASSQEAGPTDTQYF
TRBJ2-2,TRBD2,NA,TRBV4-2,TGTGCCAGCAGCACCCCCGGGACTAGCTCCGGGGAGCTGTTTTTT,CASSTPGTSSGELFF
TRBJ2-7,TRBD2,once,TRBV7-2,TGTGCCAGCAGCCCCGAGCGGGGGGGAGCCTACGAGCAGTACTTC,CASSPERGGAYEQYF
TRBJ1-2,NA,NA,TRBV6-5,TGTGCCAGCAGGGACGCGGGAGGCTACACCTTC,CASRDAGGYTF
TRBJ2-7,TRBD2,NA,TRBV30,TGTGCCTGGAGTGTAGGGCTAGCGGGAGGAGACGAGCAGTACTTC,CAWSVGLAGGDEQYF
TRBJ1-2,TRBD1,NA,TRBV29-1,TGCAGCGTTGAATCCCGGGACAGGGGTAACTATGGCTACACCTTC,CSVESRDRGNYGYTF
TRBJ2-3,NA,NA,TRBV4-1,TGCGCCAGCAGCCGGGCGACTGCGTCCCGGGGGGATACGCAGTATTTT,CASSRATASRGDTQYF
TRBJ2-7,NA,NA,TRBV6-1,TGTGCCAGCAGTGAATTTGGGGGCAGGTACGAGCAGTACTTC,CASSEFGGRYEQYF
TRBJ1-4,TRBD1,NA,TRBV2,TGTGCCAGCAGTTTACACAGGGGACTGGCTAATGAAAAACTGTTTTTT,CASSLHRGLANEKLFF
TRBJ1-3,NA,NA,TRBV5-1,TGCGCCAGCACCCAGGGGCTGATTGCCTCTGGAAACACCATATATTTT,CASTQGLIASGNTIYF
TRBJ1-1,TRBD1,NA,TRBV5-4,TGTGCCAGCAGCCTAGACAGGGTTGTGGGGACTGAAGCTTTCTTT,CASSLDRVVGTEAFF
TRBJ1-3,TRBD1,NA,TRBV30,TGTGCCTGGAGTGGGACAGGGACTGGAAACACCATATATTTT,CAWSGTGTGNTIYF
TRBJ1-2,TRBD1,NA,TRBV5-6,TGTGCCAGCAGGGGACAGGGTGATGGCTATGGCTACACCTTC,CASRGQGDGYGYTF
TRBJ1-4,TRBD1,NA,TRBV28,TGTGCCAGCTTACCTTTCCGACAGGGGGCCGGAGAAAAACTGTTTTTT,CASLPFRQGAGEKLFF
TRBJ1-2,NA,NA,TRBV9,TGTGCCAGCAGCGTAGGGCCAGAAAACTATGGCTACACCTTC,CASSVGPENYGYTF
TRBJ2-1,TRBD2,few,TRBV24-1,TGTGCCACCCAAGCTGGGGCGGGAGGGCGGAACAATGAGCAGTTCTTC,CATQAGAGGRNNEQFF
TRBJ2-1,TRBD1,NA,TRBV2,TGTGCCAGCAGTGGGGACAGGGAAATCAATGAGCAGTTCTTC,CASSGDREINEQFF
TRBJ1-3,NA,NA,TRBV11-3,TGTGCCAGCAGCTTGGGACTCTCCGGAAACACCATATATTTT,CASSLGLSGNTIYF
TRBJ2-3,NA,NA,TRBV7-8,TGTGCCAGCAGCCCAGGGTTTGGCACAGATACGCAGTATTTT,CASSPGFGTDTQYF
TRBJ2-3,NA,NA,TRBV30,TGTGCCTGGAGTGGGCGGGGAGATACGCAGTATTTT,CAWSGRGDTQYF
TRBJ1-4,NA,NA,TRBV19,TGTGCCAGTAGTATCACGTACAGGGCTCCACATGAAAAACTGTTTTTT,CASSITYRAPHEKLFF